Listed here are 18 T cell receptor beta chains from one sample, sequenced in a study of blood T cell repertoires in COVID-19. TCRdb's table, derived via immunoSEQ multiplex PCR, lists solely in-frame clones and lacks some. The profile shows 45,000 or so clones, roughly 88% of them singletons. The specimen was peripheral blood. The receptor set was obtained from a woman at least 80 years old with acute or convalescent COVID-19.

The CDR3 sequence: CASSLDMGVLYNEQFF. CDR3 bases: TGTGCCAGCAGCTTAGACATGGGAGTCCTCTACAATGAGCAGTTCTTC. The chain combines TRBV7-6 with TRBJ2-1; D is possibly TRBD2 (5 bases). The germline V gene has CDR1 SGHVS and CDR2 FNYEAQ. V was clipped by 1 base and J by 3 bases, with 13 bases between them. This CDR3 spans 16 amino acids. Based on the CDR3 plus reference TRBV7-6 and TRBJ2-1, the full variable domain is GAGVSQSPRYKVTKRGQDVALRCDPISGHVSLYWYRQALGQGPEFLTYFNYEAQQDKSGLPNDRFSAERPEGSISTLTIQRTEQRDSAMYRCASSLDMGVLYNEQFFGPGTRLTVL.

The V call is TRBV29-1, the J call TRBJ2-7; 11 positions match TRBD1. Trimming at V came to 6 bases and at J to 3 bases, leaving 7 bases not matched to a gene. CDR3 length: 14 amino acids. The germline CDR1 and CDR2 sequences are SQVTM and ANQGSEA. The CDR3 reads CSVRTGTGGYEQYF. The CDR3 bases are TGCAGCGTACGGACCGGGACAGGGGGCTACGAGCAGTACTTC.

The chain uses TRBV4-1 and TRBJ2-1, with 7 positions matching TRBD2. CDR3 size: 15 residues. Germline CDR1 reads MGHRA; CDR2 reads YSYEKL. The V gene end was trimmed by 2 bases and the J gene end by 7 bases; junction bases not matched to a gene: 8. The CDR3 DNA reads TGCGCCAGCAGCCAACCCTGGACTAGGGGTAATGAGCAGTTCTTC. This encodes CASSQPWTRGNEQFF.

CDR3 DNA sequence: TGTGCCAGCAGATCGCCGGGAGCAGGGAACACTGAAGCTTTCTTT. This gives the protein CASRSPGAGNTEAFF. The chain uses TRBV7-8 and TRBJ1-1; no clear D gene. Per the germline V gene, CDR1 is SGHVS and CDR2 is FQNEAQ. The CDR3 length is 15 residues. V lost 6 bases and J lost 1, with 15 bases in between. The entire variable domain, with the rest obtained from reference TRBV7-8 and TRBJ1-1, is as follows: GAGVSQSPRYKVAKRGQDVALRCDPISGHVSLFWYQQALGQGPEFLTYFQNEAQLDKSGLPSDRFFAERPEGSVSTLKIQRTQQEDSAVYLCASRSPGAGNTEAFFGQGTRLTVV.

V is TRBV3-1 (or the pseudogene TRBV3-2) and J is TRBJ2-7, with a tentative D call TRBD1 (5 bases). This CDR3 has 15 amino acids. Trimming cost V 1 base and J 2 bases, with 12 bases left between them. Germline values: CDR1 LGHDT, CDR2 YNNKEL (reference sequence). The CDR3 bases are TGTGCCAGCAGCCAAGTCCCAGCAGGGACCTACGAGCAGTACTTC. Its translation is CASSQVPAGTYEQYF.

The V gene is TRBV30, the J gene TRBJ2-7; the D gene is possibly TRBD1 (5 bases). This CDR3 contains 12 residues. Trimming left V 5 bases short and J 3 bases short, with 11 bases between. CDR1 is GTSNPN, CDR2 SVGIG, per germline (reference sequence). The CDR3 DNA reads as TGTGCCTGGTCCACCCAGGGCTACGAGCAGTACTTC. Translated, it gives CAWSTQGYEQYF.

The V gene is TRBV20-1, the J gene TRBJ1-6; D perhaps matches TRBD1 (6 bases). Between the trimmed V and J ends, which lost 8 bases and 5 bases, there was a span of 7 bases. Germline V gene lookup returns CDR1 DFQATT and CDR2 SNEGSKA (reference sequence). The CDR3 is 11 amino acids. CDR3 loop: CSWTDNSPLHF. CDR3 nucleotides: TGCAGTTGGACAGATAATTCACCCCTCCACTTT.

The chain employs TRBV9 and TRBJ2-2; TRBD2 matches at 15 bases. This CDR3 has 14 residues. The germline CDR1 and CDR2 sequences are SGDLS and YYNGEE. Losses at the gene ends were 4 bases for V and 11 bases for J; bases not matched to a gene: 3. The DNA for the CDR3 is TGTGCCAGCAGCCGGGGACTAGCGGGAGGAGAGCTGTTTTTT. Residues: CASSRGLAGGELFF.

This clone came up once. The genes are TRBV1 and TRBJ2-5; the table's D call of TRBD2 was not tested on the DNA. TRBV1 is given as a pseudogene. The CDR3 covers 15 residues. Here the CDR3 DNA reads TGCACCAGCAGCCTGCGTGCGGGAGGTATGAAGACCCAGTACTTC. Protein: CTSSLRAGGMKTQYF.

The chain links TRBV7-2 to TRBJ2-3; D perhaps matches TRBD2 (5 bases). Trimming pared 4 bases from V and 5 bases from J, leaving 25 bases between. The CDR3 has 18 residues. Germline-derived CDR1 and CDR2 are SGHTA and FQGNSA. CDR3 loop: CASSSNKQALPSGDTQYF. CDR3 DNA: TGTGCCAGCAGCTCCAATAAACAAGCCCTCCCGAGCGGAGATACGCAGTATTTT.

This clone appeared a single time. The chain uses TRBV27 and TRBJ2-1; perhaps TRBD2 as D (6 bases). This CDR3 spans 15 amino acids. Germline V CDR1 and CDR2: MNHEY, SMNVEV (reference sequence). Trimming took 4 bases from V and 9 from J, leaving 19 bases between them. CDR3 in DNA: TGTGCCAGCAGTTCCCTGGGGGGAGTAAGTCCTGAGCAGTTCTTC. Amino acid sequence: CASSSLGGVSPEQFF.

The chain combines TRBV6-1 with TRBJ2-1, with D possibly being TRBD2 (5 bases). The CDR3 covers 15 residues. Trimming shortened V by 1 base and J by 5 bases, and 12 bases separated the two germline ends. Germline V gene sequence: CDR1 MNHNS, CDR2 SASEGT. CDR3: CASSEGSSVNNEQFF. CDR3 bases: TGTGCCAGCAGTGAAGGGAGTAGCGTCAACAATGAGCAGTTCTTC.

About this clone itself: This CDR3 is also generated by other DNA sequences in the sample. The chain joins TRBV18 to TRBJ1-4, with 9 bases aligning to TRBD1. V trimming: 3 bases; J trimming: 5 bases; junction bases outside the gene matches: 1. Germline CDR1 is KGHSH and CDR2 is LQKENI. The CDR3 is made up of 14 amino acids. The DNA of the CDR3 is TGTGCCAGCTCACCTGGGACAGGGAATGAAAAACTGTTTTTT. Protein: CASSPGTGNEKLFF.

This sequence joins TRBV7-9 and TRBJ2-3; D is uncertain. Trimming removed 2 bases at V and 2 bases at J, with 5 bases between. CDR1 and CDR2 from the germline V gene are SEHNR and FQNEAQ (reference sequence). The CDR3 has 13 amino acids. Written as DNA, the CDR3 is TGTGCCAGCAGCTTACCGTACACAGATACGCAGTATTTT. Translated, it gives CASSLPYTDTQYF.

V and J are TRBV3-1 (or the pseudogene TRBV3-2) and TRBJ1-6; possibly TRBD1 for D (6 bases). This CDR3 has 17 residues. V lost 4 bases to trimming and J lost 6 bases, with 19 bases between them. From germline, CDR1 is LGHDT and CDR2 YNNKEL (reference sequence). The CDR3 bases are TGTGCCAGCAGCCGGCAAGGACAGTCTCGTACTAATTCACCCCTCCACTTT. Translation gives CASSRQGQSRTNSPLHF.

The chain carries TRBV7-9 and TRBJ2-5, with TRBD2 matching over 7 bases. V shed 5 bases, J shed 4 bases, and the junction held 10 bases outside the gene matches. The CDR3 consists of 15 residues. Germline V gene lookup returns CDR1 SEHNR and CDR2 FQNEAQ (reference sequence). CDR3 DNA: TGTGCCAGCAGCGATTCTAGCGGAGGTAGAGAGACCCAGTACTTC. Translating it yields CASSDSSGGRETQYF.

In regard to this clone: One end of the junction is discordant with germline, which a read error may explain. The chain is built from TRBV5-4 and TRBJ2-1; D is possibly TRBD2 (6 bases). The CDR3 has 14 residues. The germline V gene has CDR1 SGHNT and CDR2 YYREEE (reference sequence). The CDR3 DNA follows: TGTGCCAGCAACCGAAGGGACTCCGACAATGAGCAGTTCTTC. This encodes CASNRRDSDNEQFF. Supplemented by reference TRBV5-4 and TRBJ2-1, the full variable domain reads ETGVTQSPTHLIKTRGQQVTLRCSSQSGHNTVSWYQQALGQGPQFIFQYYREEENGRGNFPPRFSGLQFPNYSSELNVNALELDDSALYLCASNRRDSDNEQFFGPGTRLTVL.

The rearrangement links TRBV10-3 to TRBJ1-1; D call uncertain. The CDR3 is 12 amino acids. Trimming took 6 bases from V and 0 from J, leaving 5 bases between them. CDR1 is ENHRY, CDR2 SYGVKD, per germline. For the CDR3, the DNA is TGTGCCATCAGGGCCCTGAACACTGAAGCTTTCTTT. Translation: CAIRALNTEAFF.